This T cell receptor beta chain was observed in a study of blood T cell repertoires in COVID-19. Study details: T cells, B-cell-depleted T cells, or PBMCs provided the cDNA or gDNA that served as material.

The CDR3 length is 17 residues. Germline lookup yields CDR1 MNHEY and CDR2 SMNVEV (reference sequence). J gave up 1 base and V 1 base, and 6 bases lay outside the gene matches. Original processing methods: Estimation of nucleated cell counts was performed using reference gene primer amplification. Method: immunoSEQ multiplex PCR; TCRdb's copy keeps in-frame clones and lacks some. The DNA was the basis for D and trimming; V, J and clone size are from that table. The table lists roughly 240,000 clones, 83% of them singletons. This clone has a single count. Input material: peripheral blood. V usage is TRBV27 and J usage is TRBJ2-4; TRBD2 aligns across 8 bases. The TCR comes from a man aged 60 to 75 who had recovered from COVID-19. In nucleotides, the CDR3 is TGTGCCAGCAGTTTATACGGGGGGGCCGGGGCCAAAAACATTCAGTACTTC. Its protein is CASSLYGGAGAKNIQYF.